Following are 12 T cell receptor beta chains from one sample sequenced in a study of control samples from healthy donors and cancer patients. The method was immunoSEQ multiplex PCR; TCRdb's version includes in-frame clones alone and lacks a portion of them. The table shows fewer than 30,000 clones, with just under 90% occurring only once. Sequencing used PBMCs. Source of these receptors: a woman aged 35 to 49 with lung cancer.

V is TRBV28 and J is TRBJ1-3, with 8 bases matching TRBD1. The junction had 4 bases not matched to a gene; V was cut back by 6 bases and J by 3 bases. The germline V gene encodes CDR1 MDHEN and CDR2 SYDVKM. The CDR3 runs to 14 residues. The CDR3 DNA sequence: TGTGCCAGCAGAAGGACAGGGAGTGGAAACACCATATATTTT. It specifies CASRRTGSGNTIYF.

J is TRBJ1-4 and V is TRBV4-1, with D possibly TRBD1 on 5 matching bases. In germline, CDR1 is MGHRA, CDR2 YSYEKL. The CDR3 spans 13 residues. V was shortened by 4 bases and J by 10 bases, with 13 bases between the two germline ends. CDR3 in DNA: TGCGCCAGCAGCCCGGGACTCCCACGAAAACTGTTTTTT. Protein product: CASSPGLPRKLFF.

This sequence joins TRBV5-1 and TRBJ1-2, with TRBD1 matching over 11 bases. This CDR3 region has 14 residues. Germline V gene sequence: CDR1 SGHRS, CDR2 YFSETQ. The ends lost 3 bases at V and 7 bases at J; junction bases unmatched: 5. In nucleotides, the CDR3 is TGCGCCAGCAGCTCTGAAGGACAGGGGGCTGGCTACACCTTC. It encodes CASSSEGQGAGYTF.

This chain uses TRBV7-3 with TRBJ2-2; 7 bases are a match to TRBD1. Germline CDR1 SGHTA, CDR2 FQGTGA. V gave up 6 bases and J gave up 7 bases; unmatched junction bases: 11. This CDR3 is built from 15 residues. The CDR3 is CASSLIPGQNGELFF. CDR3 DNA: TGTGCCAGCAGTCTGATACCGGGACAGAACGGGGAGCTGTTTTTT.

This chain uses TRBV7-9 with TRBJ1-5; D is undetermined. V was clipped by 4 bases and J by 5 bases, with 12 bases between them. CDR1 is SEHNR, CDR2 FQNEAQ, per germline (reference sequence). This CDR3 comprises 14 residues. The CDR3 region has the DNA TGTGCCAGCAGCTCCCCCGACCCAGATCAGCCCCAGCATTTT. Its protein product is CASSSPDPDQPQHF.

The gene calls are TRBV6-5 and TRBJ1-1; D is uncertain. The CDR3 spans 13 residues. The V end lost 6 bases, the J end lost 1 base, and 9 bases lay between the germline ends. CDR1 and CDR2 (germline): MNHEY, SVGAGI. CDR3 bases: TGTGCCAGCAGGGGTCGGGAGAACACTGAAGCTTTCTTT. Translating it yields CASRGRENTEAFF.

The CDR3 sequence: CASSHGQGREQYF. CDR3 DNA: TGCGCCAGCAGCCACGGACAGGGAAGGGAGCAGTACTTC. This chain uses TRBV4-3 with TRBJ2-7; 8 bases align to TRBD1. The germline gives CDR1 LGHNA, CDR2 YSLEER. The CDR3 covers 13 residues. J was trimmed by 7 bases and V by 3 bases; bases with no gene match: 5.

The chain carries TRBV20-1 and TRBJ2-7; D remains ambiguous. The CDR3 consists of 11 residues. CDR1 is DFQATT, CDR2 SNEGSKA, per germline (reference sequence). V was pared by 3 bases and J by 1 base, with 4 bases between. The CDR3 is CSASFSYEQYF. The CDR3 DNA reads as TGCAGTGCTAGTTTTTCCTACGAGCAGTACTTC.

Here the CDR3 reads CASSTGTANNSPLHF. DNA of the CDR3: TGTGCCAGCAGTACCGGGACAGCTAATAATTCACCCCTCCACTTT. The chain has TRBV6-6 and TRBJ1-6, with 7 bases lining up with TRBD1. Germline V gene data show CDR1 as MNHNY and CDR2 as SVGAGI (reference sequence). The CDR3 covers 15 residues. The ends lost 5 bases at V and 5 bases at J; junction bases unmatched: 6.

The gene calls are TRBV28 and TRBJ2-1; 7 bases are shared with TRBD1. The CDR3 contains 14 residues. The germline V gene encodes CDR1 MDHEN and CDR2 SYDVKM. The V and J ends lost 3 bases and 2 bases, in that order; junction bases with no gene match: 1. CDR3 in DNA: TGTGCCAGCAGTTTCGACAGGGCCTACAATGAGCAGTTCTTC. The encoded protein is CASSFDRAYNEQFF. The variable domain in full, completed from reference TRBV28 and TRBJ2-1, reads DVKVTQSSRYLVKRTGEKVFLECVQDMDHENMFWYRQDPGLGLRLIYFSYDVKMKEKGDIPEGYSVSREKKERFSLILESASTNQTSMYLCASSFDRAYNEQFFGPGTRLTVL.

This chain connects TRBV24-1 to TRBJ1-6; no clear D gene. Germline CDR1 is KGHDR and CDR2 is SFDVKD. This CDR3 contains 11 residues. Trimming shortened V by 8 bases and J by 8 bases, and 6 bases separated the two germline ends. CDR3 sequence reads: CATKEDSPLHF. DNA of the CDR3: TGTGCCACCAAAGAGGATTCACCCCTCCACTTT.

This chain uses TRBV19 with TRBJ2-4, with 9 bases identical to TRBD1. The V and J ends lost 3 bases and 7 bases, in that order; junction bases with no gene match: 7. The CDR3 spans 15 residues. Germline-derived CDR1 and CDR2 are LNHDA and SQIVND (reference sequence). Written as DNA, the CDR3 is TGTGCCAGTAGTATGGACCGGGACAGGGTGAACATTCAGTACTTC. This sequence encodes CASSMDRDRVNIQYF.